The 27 T cell receptor beta chains below were found in one sample sequenced in a study of technical replicates of blood from several donors. TCRdb's copy holds only in-frame clones and misses some; the assay was immunoSEQ multiplex PCR. The table records over 65,000 clones, around 94% of them present only once. The sequenced sample was T cells isolated from PBMCs. The origin of the receptors is a human donor in good health.

V gene TRBV27 combines with J gene TRBJ2-7, with D tentatively TRBD1 (7 bases). The CDR3 extends over 17 amino acids. Germline CDR1 and CDR2: MNHEY and SMNVEV (reference sequence). The V gene lost 5 bases and the J gene lost 6 bases, with 26 bases spanning the gap. The chain's CDR3 is CASSLNPTGRYLGEQYF. CDR3 bases: TGTGCCAGCAGTCTAAACCCGACAGGGAGGTACCTGGGCGAGCAGTACTTC.

The chain combines TRBV7-9 with TRBJ1-2, with 7 bases that match TRBD1. This CDR3 is built from 14 residues. J was trimmed by 2 bases and V by 3 bases; bases with no gene match: 3. Germline CDR1 SEHNR, CDR2 FQNEAQ (reference sequence). In DNA form, the CDR3 reads TGTGCCAGCAGCTTGACAGGGCCCAACTATGGCTACACCTTC. It is translated as CASSLTGPNYGYTF.

The chain has TRBV4-1 and TRBJ1-1; 7 positions agree with TRBD1. The CDR3 runs to 15 residues. V shed 2 bases, J shed 5 bases, and the junction held 8 bases outside the gene matches. The germline gives CDR1 MGHRA, CDR2 YSYEKL. The CDR3 DNA is TGCGCCAGCAGCCAACCTATACAGGGGCTAACTGAAGCTTTCTTT. It is translated as CASSQPIQGLTEAFF.

The rearrangement uses TRBV6-6 and TRBJ2-7; D is ambiguous. V lost 10 bases and J 3 bases, leaving 16 bases between the germline ends. The CDR3 loop spans 13 amino acids. CDR1 and CDR2 from the germline V gene are MNHNY and SVGAGI (reference sequence). The CDR3 region has the DNA TGTGCCATTCACCCGCAGGTGTTCTACGAGCAGTACTTC. Its translation is CAIHPQVFYEQYF.

The chain carries TRBV18 and TRBJ1-1, with 7 nucleotides matching TRBD1. Per germline, CDR1 KGHSH and CDR2 LQKENI. There are 14 residues in the CDR3. The trim removed 4 bases at V and 1 base at J, leaving 3 bases unmatched. CDR3 DNA: TGTGCCAGCTCACGGGGACAGAAGAACACTGAAGCTTTCTTT. Protein product: CASSRGQKNTEAFF.

The CDR3: CASSLSKNTEAFF. As DNA, the CDR3 is TGTGCCAGCAGTTTATCCAAGAACACTGAAGCTTTCTTT. The V and J genes are TRBV27 and TRBJ1-1, with D unclear. The germline CDR1 and CDR2 sequences are MNHEY and SMNVEV (reference sequence). The ends were cut back, 0 bases at V and 1 base at J, with 3 bases in the middle. The CDR3 is made up of 13 amino acids.

This clone appeared a single time. The chain couples TRBV9 to TRBJ1-2; D is uncertain. This CDR3 comprises 13 residues. CDR1 and CDR2 (germline): SGDLS, YYNGEE. V lost 5 bases and J lost 4, with 12 bases in between. This CDR3 reads CASSARATYGYTF. The CDR3 DNA is TGTGCCAGCAGTGCGCGAGCGACCTATGGCTACACCTTC.

V and J are TRBV5-1 and TRBJ2-2; D is perhaps TRBD2 (6 bases). Germline V gene lookup returns CDR1 SGHRS and CDR2 YFSETQ. The CDR3 is 16 amino acids. V was shortened by 1 base and J by 5 bases, with 15 bases between the two germline ends. The CDR3 nucleotides read TGCGCCAGCAGCTTGAATACGGGAGTCGGTACCGGGGAGCTGTTTTTT. This translates into CASSLNTGVGTGELFF.

The J gene is TRBJ1-6, the V gene TRBV6-1; the D gene is possibly TRBD1 (5 bases). CDR3 size: 13 residues. The V and J ends lost 6 bases and 3 bases respectively, with 6 bases between them. Germline lookup yields CDR1 MNHNS and CDR2 SASEGT. CDR3 sequence reads: CASRQGYNSPLHF. The DNA of the CDR3 is TGTGCCAGCAGGCAGGGCTATAATTCACCCCTCCACTTT.

The chain has TRBV30 and TRBJ2-5; 9 bases map to TRBD1. The CDR3 runs 16 residues. Germline loops: CDR1 GTSNPN, CDR2 SVGIG (reference sequence). With V trimmed by 7 bases and J by 2 bases, 14 bases remained unmatched. CDR3: CASLSMDRGLQETQYF. In DNA, the CDR3 is TGTGCCTCCTTATCCATGGACAGGGGACTTCAAGAGACCCAGTACTTC. The full variable domain, rest sourced from reference TRBV30 and TRBJ2-5, is SQTIHQWPATLVQPVGSPLSLECTVEGTSNPNLYWYRQAAGRGLQLLFYSVGIGQISSEVPQNLSASRPQDRQFILSSKKLLLSDSGFYLCASLSMDRGLQETQYFGPGTRLLVL.

The gene calls are TRBV7-9 and TRBJ1-1; TRBD1 aligns across 7 bases. Germline CDR1 reads SEHNR; CDR2 reads FQNEAQ (reference sequence). J gave up 3 bases and V 5 bases, and 6 bases lay outside the gene matches. This CDR3 is built from 14 residues. Written as DNA, the CDR3 is TGTGCCAGCAGCCCCACAGGGGTCCACACTGAAGCTTTCTTT. Translation: CASSPTGVHTEAFF.

The gene calls are TRBV27 and TRBJ2-7, with a weak D call TRBD2 (6 bases). Per germline, CDR1 MNHEY and CDR2 SMNVEV (reference sequence). The CDR3 has 16 amino acids. V lost 2 bases and J lost 2, with 16 bases in between. The CDR3 DNA reads TGTGCCAGCAGTTTAGCCGGTGGGACTCCCGCCTACGAGCAGTACTTC. Its translation is CASSLAGGTPAYEQYF.

The chain combines TRBV6-6 with TRBJ1-2, with TRBD1 as a possible D gene (6 bases). CDR1 MNHNY and CDR2 SVGAGI come from the germline V gene (reference sequence). Trimming removed 4 bases at V and 6 bases at J, with 12 bases between. The CDR3 is 13 residues long. The CDR3 DNA reads TGTGCCAGCAGTTCCCGGACAGACGATGGCTACACCTTC. This encodes CASSSRTDDGYTF.

This chain joins TRBV9 and TRBJ2-7; the match to TRBD2 covers 12 bases. V shed 2 bases, J shed 5 bases, and the junction held 2 bases outside the gene matches. Per germline, CDR1 SGDLS and CDR2 YYNGEE. CDR3 length: 14 residues. For the CDR3, the DNA is TGTGCCAGCAGCGTCGGACTAGCGGGACACGAGCAGTACTTC. Amino acids: CASSVGLAGHEQYF.

The chain employs TRBV25-1 and TRBJ1-4; no definite D call. Germline V CDR1 and CDR2: MGHDK, SYGVNS. V was trimmed by 4 bases and J by 8 bases, leaving 14 bases between them. This CDR3 is built from 14 residues. CDR3 sequence: CASSGAGRAEKLFF. CDR3 nucleotide sequence: TGTGCCAGCAGTGGTGCTGGGCGCGCGGAAAAACTGTTTTTT.

The V call is TRBV10-3, the J call TRBJ1-2; 7 bases match TRBD1. The ends lost 7 bases at V and 3 bases at J; junction bases unmatched: 11. Per germline, CDR1 ENHRY and CDR2 SYGVKD. There are 15 residues in the CDR3. The CDR3 here is CAITPDRDLDYGYTF. The CDR3 bases are TGTGCCATCACCCCCGACAGGGACTTGGACTATGGCTACACCTTC.

The chain uses TRBV11-3 and TRBJ2-5, with 9 bases lining up with TRBD2. Germline CDR1 SGHNT, CDR2 YENEEA. This CDR3 has 19 amino acids. J lost 5 bases, V lost 2 bases, and 18 bases had no gene match. The CDR3 nucleotides are TGTGCCAGCAGCTTAAGCAGGGTGGGACTAGCTGCCTCCGGGGAGACCCAGTACTTC. Translation: CASSLSRVGLAASGETQYF.

The CDR3 DNA reads as TGTGCCAGCAGTGATCCCCCGACTGGTAACTATGGCTACACCTTC. This gives the protein CASSDPPTGNYGYTF. The chain combines TRBV6-1 with TRBJ1-2; D gene uncertain. The ends were cut back, 3 bases at V and 1 base at J, with 12 bases in the middle. CDR3 size: 15 residues. Germline CDR1 reads MNHNS; CDR2 reads SASEGT.

The chain recombines TRBV28 with TRBJ2-7; 7 positions agree with TRBD2. The trim removed 5 bases at V and 6 bases at J, leaving 10 bases unmatched. The CDR3 totals 14 residues. The V gene's germline CDR1 is MDHEN and CDR2 SYDVKM. CDR3 sequence: CASSGGLPWGEQYF. CDR3 sequence (DNA): TGTGCCAGCAGTGGGGGACTACCGTGGGGCGAGCAGTACTTC.

The chain is built from TRBV4-1 and TRBJ2-7, with D possibly being TRBD1 (5 bases). The germline V and J ends were trimmed by 4 bases and 0 bases, with 10 bases remaining between them. Germline loops: CDR1 MGHRA, CDR2 YSYEKL. The CDR3 totals 14 residues. The DNA for the CDR3 is TGCGCCAGCAGCCTGGGAAGGGGCTCCTACGAGCAGTACTTC. It is translated as CASSLGRGSYEQYF.

As DNA, the CDR3 is TGTGCCAGCAGTTCCCGGACAGGCGAAAACTCTAGGGGCCTCTTCACAGATACGCAGTATTTT. It is translated as CASSSRTGENSRGLFTDTQYF. The rearrangement uses TRBV28 and TRBJ2-3, with 7 bases that match TRBD1. The germline V gene has CDR1 MDHEN and CDR2 SYDVKM. The CDR3 extends over 21 amino acids. V was pared by 4 bases and J by 2 bases, with 24 bases of the junction left unmatched.

The J gene is TRBJ2-3, the V gene TRBV4-1; 7 bases align to TRBD2. V was pared by 8 bases and J by 1 base, with 6 bases of the junction left unmatched. The CDR3 covers 14 residues. Per the germline V gene, CDR1 is MGHRA and CDR2 is YSYEKL. CDR3 in amino acids: CASARLAGTDTQYF. For the CDR3, the DNA is TGCGCCAGCGCAAGACTAGCAGGCACAGATACGCAGTATTTT.

The chain is built from TRBV28 and TRBJ1-1, with D maybe TRBD1 (5 bases). Germline lookup yields CDR1 MDHEN and CDR2 SYDVKM. The germline V and J ends were trimmed by 6 bases and 11 bases, with 28 bases remaining between them. The CDR3 runs to 16 residues. This CDR3 is CASSPVGGEGLLGAFF. CDR3 coding DNA: TGTGCCAGCAGCCCGGTCGGGGGGGAGGGGCTACTAGGGGCTTTCTTT.

The rearrangement links TRBV28 to TRBJ2-7, with 8 bases lining up with TRBD2. The CDR3 sequence is 15 residues long. Germline CDR1 and CDR2: MDHEN and SYDVKM. The V gene end was trimmed by 5 bases and the J gene end by 2 bases; junction bases not matched to a gene: 8. The DNA for the CDR3 is TGTGCCAGCAGTCGCCCGACTAGCGCTGCCTACGAGCAGTACTTC. Translation gives CASSRPTSAAYEQYF. The variable domain in full, completed from reference TRBV28 and TRBJ2-7, reads DVKVTQSSRYLVKRTGEKVFLECVQDMDHENMFWYRQDPGLGLRLIYFSYDVKMKEKGDIPEGYSVSREKKERFSLILESASTNQTSMYLCASSRPTSAAYEQYFGPGTRLTVT.

CDR3 nucleotides: TGTGCCAGCAGCTTGCTATCTGGGCCGTTAAATCAGCCCCAGCATTTT. This sequence encodes CASSLLSGPLNQPQHF. The V and J genes are TRBV7-2 and TRBJ1-5; D is uncertain. The CDR3 has 16 amino acids. With 3 bases removed from V and 4 bases from J, the gap between germline ends came to 16 bases. CDR1 is SGHTA, CDR2 FQGNSA, per germline.

DNA of the CDR3: TGTGCCAGTAGTATACTCGACAGGAATAACTATGGCTACACCTTC. It translates to CASSILDRNNYGYTF. The V and J genes are TRBV19 and TRBJ1-2; weak D call: TRBD1 (6 bases). Germline loops: CDR1 LNHDA, CDR2 SQIVND (reference sequence). V shed 2 bases and J shed 1 base, with 11 bases lying between them. CDR3 length: 15 amino acids. The variable domain in full, completed from reference TRBV19 and TRBJ1-2, reads DGGITQSPKYLFRKEGQNVTLSCEQNLNHDAMYWYRQDPGQGLRLIYYSQIVNDFQKGDIAEGYSVSREKKESFPLTVTSAQKNPTAFYLCASSILDRNNYGYTFGSGTRLTVV.

The chain uses TRBV19 and TRBJ2-7; 9 bases align to TRBD1. J gave up 3 bases and V 3 bases, and 6 bases lay outside the gene matches. CDR3 length: 15 amino acids. From germline, CDR1 is LNHDA and CDR2 SQIVND (reference sequence). The CDR3 sequence: CASSILGQGNYEQYF. The DNA for the CDR3 is TGTGCCAGTAGTATCCTGGGACAGGGAAACTACGAGCAGTACTTC.